A selection of T cell receptor beta chains follows, all from one sample in a study of monozygotic twins with inflammatory bowel disease. TCRdb reanalyzed the 5' RACE reads, giving one entry per CDR3 protein sequence and no DNA. This table lists approximately 420,000 distinct CDR3 sequences. Sequenced material: blood. Source of these receptors: a human donor with ulcerative colitis or Crohn's disease, or a healthy co-twin of an affected twin (not recorded which). Both conserved end residues are part of each CDR3.

V: TRBV27; J: TRBJ2-3; CDR3: CASALRWDITDTQYF
V: TRBV27; J: TRBJ2-7; CDR3: CASSLRSSGGLPHEQYF
V: TRBV3-1; J: TRBJ2-5; CDR3: CASSQDEQRGGVETQYF
V: TRBV4-1; J: TRBJ1-5; CDR3: CASSQDPNQPQHF
V: TRBV5-1; J: TRBJ2-1; CDR3: CASSLGAGEQFF
V: TRBV29-1; J: TRBJ2-3; CDR3: CSVPGLAGYTDTQYF
V: TRBV7-9; J: TRBJ1-1; CDR3: CASSSAGILNTEAFF
V: TRBV6-5; J: TRBJ1-1; CDR3: CASSYSRGRSAARGTEAFF
V: TRBV20-1; J: TRBJ2-1; CDR3: CSADWYNEQFF
V: TRBV6-1; J: TRBJ1-4; CDR3: CASWDANEKLFF
V: TRBV29-1; J: TRBJ2-3; CDR3: CSVELGDIGDTQYF
V: TRBV4-1; J: TRBJ1-5; CDR3: CASSQGSLGTGVQPQHF
V: TRBV5-1; J: TRBJ2-5; CDR3: CASSQGSETQYF
V: TRBV10-3; J: TRBJ1-6; CDR3: CAARDLPDSPLHF
V: TRBV20-1; J: TRBJ1-5; CDR3: CSASRQGGNQPQHF
V: TRBV5-1; J: TRBJ2-5; CDR3: CASSVRGSAETQYF
V: TRBV5-1; J: TRBJ1-1; CDR3: CASSKETNTEAFF
V: TRBV7-2; J: TRBJ2-1; CDR3: CASSFSPGRSEQFF
V: TRBV20-1; J: TRBJ2-1; CDR3: CSATTSGSNEQFF
V: TRBV6-1; J: TRBJ2-2; CDR3: CASSDRGQVTGELFF
V: TRBV4-1; J: TRBJ2-2; CDR3: CASSPRLAVNTGELFF
V: TRBV11-2; J: TRBJ2-7; CDR3: CASSLKSSSGSSGGSYEQYF
V: TRBV19; J: TRBJ1-2; CDR3: CASSTIDRGTSGYTF
V: TRBV7-9; J: TRBJ2-1; CDR3: CASSLDGTGATYNEQFF
V: TRBV4-2; J: TRBJ1-4; CDR3: CASSQTRQGDEKLFF